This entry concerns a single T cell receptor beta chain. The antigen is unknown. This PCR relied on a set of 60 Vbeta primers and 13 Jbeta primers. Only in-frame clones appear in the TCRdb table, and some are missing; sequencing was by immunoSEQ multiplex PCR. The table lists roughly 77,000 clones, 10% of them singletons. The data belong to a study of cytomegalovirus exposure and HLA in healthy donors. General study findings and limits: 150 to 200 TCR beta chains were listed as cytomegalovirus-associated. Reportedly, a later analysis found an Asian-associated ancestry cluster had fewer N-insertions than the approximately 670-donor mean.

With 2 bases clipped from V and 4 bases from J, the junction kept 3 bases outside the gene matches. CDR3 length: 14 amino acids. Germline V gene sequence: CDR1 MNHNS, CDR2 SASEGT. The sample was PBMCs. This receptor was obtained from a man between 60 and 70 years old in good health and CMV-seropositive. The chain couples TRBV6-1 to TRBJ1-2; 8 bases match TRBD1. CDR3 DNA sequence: TGTGCCAGCAGTGAATCTGGGACAGGCTATGGCTACACCTTC. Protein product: CASSESGTGYGYTF.